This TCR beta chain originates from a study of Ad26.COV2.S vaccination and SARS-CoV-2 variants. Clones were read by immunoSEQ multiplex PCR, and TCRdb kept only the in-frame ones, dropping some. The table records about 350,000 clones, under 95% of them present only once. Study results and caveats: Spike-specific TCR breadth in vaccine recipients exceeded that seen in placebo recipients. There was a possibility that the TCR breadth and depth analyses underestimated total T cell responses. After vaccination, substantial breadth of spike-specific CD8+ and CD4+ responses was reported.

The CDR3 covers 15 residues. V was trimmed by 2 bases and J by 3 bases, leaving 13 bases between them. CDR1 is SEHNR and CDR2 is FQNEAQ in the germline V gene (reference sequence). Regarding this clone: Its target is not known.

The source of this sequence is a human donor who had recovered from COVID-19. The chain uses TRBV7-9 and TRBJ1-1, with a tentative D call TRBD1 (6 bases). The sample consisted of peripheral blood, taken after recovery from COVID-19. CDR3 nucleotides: TGTGCCAGCAGCTTAATGGGGGCGGGGGACACTGAAGCTTTCTTT. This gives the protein CASSLMGAGDTEAFF.